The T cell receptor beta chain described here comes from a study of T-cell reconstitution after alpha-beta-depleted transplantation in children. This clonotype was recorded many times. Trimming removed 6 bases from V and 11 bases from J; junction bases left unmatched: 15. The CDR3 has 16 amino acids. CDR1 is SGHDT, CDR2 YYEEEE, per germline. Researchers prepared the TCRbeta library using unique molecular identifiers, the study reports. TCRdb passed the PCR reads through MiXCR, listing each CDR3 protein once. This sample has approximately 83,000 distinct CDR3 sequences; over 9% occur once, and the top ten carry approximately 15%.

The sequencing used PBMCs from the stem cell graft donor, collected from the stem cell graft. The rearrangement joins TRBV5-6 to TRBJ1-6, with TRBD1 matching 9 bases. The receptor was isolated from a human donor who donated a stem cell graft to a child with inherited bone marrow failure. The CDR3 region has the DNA TGTGCCAGCACCGTTGGGTCCGGGACAGGGATAACACCCCTCCACTTT. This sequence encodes CASTVGSGTGITPLHF.